What follows are 5 T cell receptor beta chains derived from one specimen sequenced in a study of shared clonotypes between healthy human individuals. Data came from immunoSEQ multiplex PCR; TCRdb stores just in-frame clones and leaves some out. The sample lists 1.5 million to 2.5 million clones; roughly 94% were seen once. CD45RO-negative cells were positively selected for CCR7, leaving out terminally differentiated effector memory CD45RA+ cells. Sequenced sample: naive CD8+ T cells sorted from blood. These receptors all come from a man aged 18 to 29 in good health.

The genes are TRBV10-1 and TRBJ2-3, with 8 bases lining up with TRBD2. Germline-derived CDR1 and CDR2 are WNHNN and SYGVQD (reference sequence). There are 15 residues in the CDR3. The V and J ends lost 3 bases and 5 bases, in that order; junction bases with no gene match: 7. The DNA of the CDR3 is TGCGCCAGCAGTGATCAAGCGGGAGTGGTAGATACGCAGTATTTT. It translates to CASSDQAGVVDTQYF.

The genes are TRBV10-2 and TRBJ2-7; tentatively, D is TRBD1 or TRBD2 (5 bases each). V was pared by 2 bases and J by 3 bases, with 14 bases between. The CDR3 contains 15 residues. CDR1 and CDR2 (germline): WSHSY, SAAADI. CDR3 sequence reads: CASSEEEDTYYEQYF. In DNA, the CDR3 is TGCGCCAGCAGTGAGGAGGAGGACACCTACTACGAGCAGTACTTC.

About this clone itself: The same CDR3 is also encoded by other DNA sequences in this sample. The chain uses TRBV27 and TRBJ2-7; 8 positions agree with TRBD2. The CDR3 sequence is 14 residues long. V was pared by 5 bases and J by 1 base, with 4 bases of the junction left unmatched. Germline V gene lookup returns CDR1 MNHEY and CDR2 SMNVEV (reference sequence). DNA of the CDR3: TGTGCCAGCAGTCTAGTAGCGGGATCCTACGAGCAGTACTTC. It translates to CASSLVAGSYEQYF.

V gene TRBV2 combines with J gene TRBJ1-3; 7 nucleotides match TRBD1. Per the germline V gene, CDR1 is SNHLY and CDR2 is FYNNEI. V shed 8 bases, J shed 10 bases, and the junction held 8 bases outside the gene matches. This CDR3 has 12 amino acids. The CDR3 is CASPRDRGTIYF. CDR3 coding DNA: TGTGCCAGCCCCCGGGACAGAGGAACCATATATTTT.

The chain joins TRBV7-9 to TRBJ2-3; no clear D. Trimming left V 4 bases short and J 0 bases short, with 5 bases between. The CDR3 is 13 amino acids. The germline V gene encodes CDR1 SEHNR and CDR2 FQNEAQ (reference sequence). The CDR3 nucleotides read TGTGCCAGCAGCTCACACAGCACAGATACGCAGTATTTT. Translated, it gives CASSSHSTDTQYF. Supplemented by reference TRBV7-9 and TRBJ2-3, the full variable domain reads DTGVSQNPRHKITKRGQNVTFRCDPISEHNRLYWYRQTLGQGPEFLTYFQNEAQLEKSRLLSDRFSAERPKGSFSTLEIQRTEQGDSAMYLCASSSHSTDTQYFGPGTRLTVL.